These 23 T cell receptor beta chains share one sample of origin, sequenced in a study of follicular helper T cells after annual influenza vaccination (dated by TCRdb to 2015 to 2018). Sample time point, as interpreted from the label and publication: 2015-2016 season, pre-vaccination. The library was generated by the immunoSEQ multiplex PCR assay. TCRdb retrieved this table from immuneACCESS and kept in-frame rearrangements only. Not all clones are present; in checked studies, unresolved V genes account for under half, and no reason is known for the remainder. The sample data list about 10,000 clones, and more than 65% of these were observed just once. The ten largest account for approximately 4% of the sample. This material consisted of CXCR5+ CD38- circulating T follicular helper cells from blood, taken on the day of influenza vaccination. The cell subset or site label, read with the paper, signifies: circulating Tfh, non-naive CD4+CXCR5+PD-1+ (ICOS+CD38+ or ICOS-CD38-). These receptors were collected from an adult who received the influenza vaccine.

V and J are TRBV10-3 and TRBJ2-2; TRBD2 matches at 10 bases. Looked up from germline, CDR1 is ENHRY and CDR2 is SYGVKD. This CDR3 is built from 16 residues. J lost 7 bases, V lost 7 bases, and 12 bases had no gene match. The CDR3 region is CAIKRERGGFGGELFF. CDR3 bases: TGTGCCATCAAGCGTGAGCGGGGGGGCTTCGGCGGGGAGCTGTTTTTT.

The chain has TRBV11-2 and TRBJ2-1, with 11 nucleotides matching TRBD2. This CDR3 comprises 14 residues. V lost 1 base and J lost 8; bases outside the gene matches: 1. CDR1 SGHAT and CDR2 FQNNGV come from the germline V gene. CDR3 residues: CASSLASGGYEQFF. CDR3 in DNA: TGTGCCAGCAGCTTAGCTAGCGGGGGGTATGAGCAGTTCTTC.

The chain recombines TRBV5-8 with TRBJ1-5; TRBD1 matches at 7 bases. Per the germline V gene, CDR1 is SGHTS and CDR2 is YDEGEE. The length of the CDR3 is 14 residues. With V trimmed by 4 bases and J by 10 bases, 11 bases remained unmatched. CDR3 nucleotides: TGTGCCAGCAGCCTCACAGGGGACGGCTACCCCCAGCATTTT. Its protein is CASSLTGDGYPQHF.

The rearrangement joins TRBV5-1 to TRBJ1-4; D is undetermined. CDR3 size: 14 residues. The V gene's germline CDR1 is SGHRS and CDR2 YFSETQ. V was trimmed by 4 bases and J by 0 bases, leaving 7 bases between them. CDR3: CASSEVATNEKLFF. The CDR3 DNA sequence: TGCGCCAGCAGCGAGGTTGCAACTAATGAAAAACTGTTTTTT.

The J gene is TRBJ2-2, the V gene TRBV11-3; 9 positions agree with TRBD1. Trimming removed 6 bases from V and 6 bases from J; junction bases left unmatched: 5. The germline V gene encodes CDR1 SGHNT and CDR2 YENEEA. The CDR3 extends over 14 amino acids. DNA of the CDR3: TGTGCCAGCAGTACAGGGGGCCCCGCCGGGGAGCTGTTTTTT. It translates to CASSTGGPAGELFF.

This rearrangement joins TRBV6-1 to TRBJ2-7; TRBD1 aligns across 7 bases. Germline lookup yields CDR1 MNHNS and CDR2 SASEGT. J gave up 0 bases and V 4 bases, and 6 bases lay outside the gene matches. The CDR3 is made up of 15 amino acids. The CDR3 DNA is TGTGCCAGCAGTGTGGCTACAGGGGCCTCCTACGAGCAGTACTTC. Translation: CASSVATGASYEQYF.

The chain is built from TRBV28 and TRBJ1-4; D is ambiguous. V shed 5 bases and J shed 7 bases, with 17 bases lying between them. Germline V gene sequence: CDR1 MDHEN, CDR2 SYDVKM. The CDR3 contains 15 residues. CDR3 region: CASSPDPGRGEKLFF. The CDR3, as DNA: TGTGCCAGCAGTCCAGACCCCGGGAGAGGTGAAAAACTGTTTTTT. The full variable domain, with the rest looked up from reference TRBV28 and TRBJ1-4, is DVKVTQSSRYLVKRTGEKVFLECVQDMDHENMFWYRQDPGLGLRLIYFSYDVKMKEKGDIPEGYSVSREKKERFSLILESASTNQTSMYLCASSPDPGRGEKLFFGSGTQLSVL.

The rearrangement links TRBV6-5 to TRBJ2-7; no clear D. The germline V gene has CDR1 MNHEY and CDR2 SVGAGI. V shed 3 bases and J shed 3 bases, with 18 bases lying between them. The CDR3 extends over 16 amino acids. The CDR3 reads CASSYPTSPDHYEQYF. CDR3 nucleotides: TGTGCCAGCAGTTATCCGACCTCTCCAGATCACTACGAGCAGTACTTC.

This chain connects TRBV30 to TRBJ2-3; TRBD2 might be the D (5 bases). The CDR3 is made up of 13 amino acids. The germline V gene has CDR1 GTSNPN and CDR2 SVGIG (reference sequence). The V and J ends lost 0 bases and 6 bases respectively, with 10 bases between them. The CDR3 sequence: CAWSVGGGDTQYF. DNA for the CDR3: TGTGCCTGGAGTGTAGGAGGTGGTGATACGCAGTATTTT.

The chain employs TRBV7-2 and TRBJ1-5; D is perhaps TRBD1 (5 bases). The CDR3 runs 15 residues. Per the germline V gene, CDR1 is SGHTA and CDR2 is FQGNSA. V was pared by 1 base and J by 6 bases, with 13 bases between. CDR3 in DNA: TGTGCCAGCAGCTTAGTCGGGGGGAGTAGTCAGCCCCAGCATTTT. It encodes CASSLVGGSSQPQHF.

This clone showed up just a few times. As DNA, the CDR3 is TGTGCCAGCAGCCTACACGGAAACACCGGGGAGCTGTTTTTT. Amino acids: CASSLHGNTGELFF. The chain links TRBV14 to TRBJ2-2; D is uncertain. V lost 4 bases and J 2 bases, leaving 8 bases between the germline ends. Per germline, CDR1 SGHDN and CDR2 FVKESK. The CDR3 length is 14 residues.

This clone was counted a few times. This chain uses TRBV6-6 with TRBJ2-2; D remains ambiguous. The V gene lost 4 bases and the J gene lost 4 bases, with 16 bases spanning the gap. Germline CDR1 reads MNHNY; CDR2 reads SVGAGI (reference sequence). CDR3 size: 16 residues. The CDR3 loop is CASSWPPRTRTGELFF. The CDR3 nucleotides are TGTGCCAGCAGTTGGCCTCCCCGGACCCGCACCGGGGAGCTGTTTTTT.

The V call is TRBV4-1, the J call TRBJ1-4; D gene unclear. The V gene's germline CDR1 is MGHRA and CDR2 YSYEKL. The CDR3 totals 15 residues. V lost 1 base, J lost 5 bases, and 11 bases lay in between. For the CDR3, the DNA is TGCGCCAGCAGCCAAGGAGCAGCCGGAAATGAAAAACTGTTTTTT. It is translated as CASSQGAAGNEKLFF.

The rearrangement joins TRBV7-2 to TRBJ2-7; 9 bases map to TRBD1. CDR1 is SGHTA, CDR2 FQGNSA, per germline. Trimming at V came to 4 bases and at J to 5 bases, leaving 9 bases not matched to a gene. The CDR3 extends over 15 amino acids. CDR3 sequence (DNA): TGTGCCAGCAGCTACGCCGGGACAGGGTATGACGAGCAGTACTTC. This gives the protein CASSYAGTGYDEQYF.

The chain carries TRBV4-1 and TRBJ2-3; TRBD2 matches at 9 bases. Trimming took 0 bases from V and 1 from J; bases not matched to a gene: 11. This CDR3 is 19 amino acids long. Germline V CDR1 and CDR2: MGHRA, YSYEKL. Here the CDR3 reads CASSQEGGGANVRTDTQYF. DNA for the CDR3: TGCGCCAGCAGCCAAGAAGGCGGGGGGGCCAATGTACGCACAGATACGCAGTATTTT.

The rearrangement uses TRBV1 and TRBJ2-1; TRBD2 reflects the table's D call only, with no check against the DNA. TRBV1 is shown as a pseudogene. This CDR3 has 17 amino acids. CDR3 loop: CTSSPHAGLAGSDEQFF. The CDR3 region has the DNA TGCACCAGCAGCCCCCACGCTGGACTAGCGGGATCGGATGAGCAGTTCTTC.

The chain combines TRBV4-1 with TRBJ1-5; perhaps TRBD1 as D (5 bases). The CDR3 has 15 residues. The V gene's germline CDR1 is MGHRA and CDR2 YSYEKL. With 0 bases removed from V and 2 bases from J, the gap between germline ends came to 8 bases. The CDR3 DNA reads as TGCGCCAGCAGCCAAGATGGGGCCGGCAATCAGCCCCAGCATTTT. It yields the protein CASSQDGAGNQPQHF.

The chain couples TRBV27 to TRBJ2-1; 15 nucleotides agree with TRBD2. The germline V gene has CDR1 MNHEY and CDR2 SMNVEV (reference sequence). V gave up 6 bases and J gave up 4 bases; unmatched junction bases: 7. The CDR3 is 17 residues long. CDR3 bases: TGTGCCAGCAGGTCGGGACTAGCGGGAGGAAGTTACAATGAGCAGTTCTTC. Translating it yields CASRSGLAGGSYNEQFF.

This clone was detected only a few times. In nucleotides, the CDR3 is TGTGCCAGCAGCTTAGCTGGCGGGGGGGCTCGGGAGACCCAGTACTTC. Translation: CASSLAGGGARETQYF. V and J are TRBV7-2 and TRBJ2-5, with 9 bases fitting TRBD2. The germline gives CDR1 SGHTA, CDR2 FQGNSA. This CDR3 has 16 residues. V trimming: 0 bases; J trimming: 5 bases; junction bases outside the gene matches: 7.

V and J are TRBV18 and TRBJ1-1; 10 bases are shared with TRBD1. This CDR3 contains 17 residues. V trimming: 2 bases; J trimming: 5 bases; junction bases outside the gene matches: 11. CDR1 KGHSH and CDR2 LQKENI come from the germline V gene. The CDR3 is CASSPTGTGASRTEAFF. The CDR3 DNA sequence: TGTGCCAGCTCACCAACCGGGACAGGGGCCTCGAGAACTGAAGCTTTCTTT.

This chain links TRBV7-3 with TRBJ2-3; TRBD1 or TRBD2 may be the D gene (5 bases each). V gave up 6 bases and J gave up 6 bases, with 13 bases separating them. The CDR3 contains 13 residues. From germline, CDR1 is SGHTA and CDR2 FQGTGA. Written as DNA, the CDR3 is TGTGCCAGCAGTTCTGGGACGGGGGATACGCAGTATTTT. This sequence encodes CASSSGTGDTQYF.

This clone was recorded a few times. The chain has TRBV19 and TRBJ1-6; D not certain. From germline, CDR1 is LNHDA and CDR2 SQIVND (reference sequence). The CDR3 totals 13 residues. V shed 5 bases and J shed 6 bases, with 8 bases lying between them. The CDR3 is CASSVEGNSPLHF. The CDR3 nucleotides are TGTGCCAGTAGTGTCGAGGGTAATTCACCCCTCCACTTT.

The CDR3 spells CASSPEQETQYF. The CDR3 DNA is TGTGCCAGCAGCCCGGAGCAAGAGACCCAGTACTTC. The chain recombines TRBV14 with TRBJ2-5, with unresolved D. Germline V gene lookup returns CDR1 SGHDN and CDR2 FVKESK. Trimming shortened V by 4 bases and J by 2 bases, and 5 bases separated the two germline ends. This CDR3 is built from 12 residues.